Sequencing of this TCR beta chain was carried out in a study of Ad26.COV2.S vaccination and SARS-CoV-2 variants. Study outcomes and limitations: The study found similar non-spike TCR breadth in vaccine and placebo recipients. A substantial breadth of spike-specific CD8+ and CD4+ T cell responses after vaccination has been reported. Individuals receiving vaccine had higher spike-specific TCR breadth than placebo recipients did.

Comment on this clone: Its antigen remains unidentified.

The data were produced by immunoSEQ multiplex PCR, yet TCRdb's version contains in-frame clones alone and is incomplete. The repertoire has approximately 460,000 clones, roughly 87% of them found once; the top ten carry approximately 1.7%. Treatment reported: about 20 received Ad26.COV2.S at low or high dose, single or two shots; a few received placebo; per-sample allocation not given. Samples came from day 63 after the first vaccine or placebo injection. Its platform was an Ad26 vector, and its expressed antigen was Wuhan-strain SARS-CoV-2 spike. Germline-derived CDR1 and CDR2 are ENHRY and SYGVKD. This CDR3 contains 13 residues. V shed 3 bases and J shed 8 bases, with 10 bases lying between them.

The rearrangement joins TRBV10-3 to TRBJ1-4; D is perhaps TRBD1 (6 bases). The specimen was peripheral blood, collected in a trial of Ad26.COV2.S vaccine versus placebo. The sequence was collected from a person between 18 and 60 years old who received the Ad26.COV2.S COVID-19 vaccine or a placebo. CDR3 protein: CAISDGGLEKLFF. CDR3 sequence (DNA): TGTGCCATCAGTGACGGGGGCCTAGAAAAACTGTTTTTT.